This TCR beta chain appears in the sequencing data of a study of T cells in Graves' hyperthyroidism and ophthalmopathy. Findings and caveats of the study: Model-based prediction identified ophthalmopathy a median about 7 months prior to its onset.

RNA transcripts served as the template for amplifying TCR beta CDR3 regions. First-round RT-PCR targeting the TCR CDR3 was performed with the HTBI primer set. Each CDR3 protein is one row after TCRdb ran MiXCR on the multiplex PCR reads. Of roughly 560,000 distinct CDR3 sequences detected, roughly 15% appear once; the ten largest clones hold 4% to 5.5%. Germline V gene lookup returns CDR1 MGHRA and CDR2 YSYEKL. The length of the CDR3 is 14 residues. V lost 3 bases to trimming and J lost 5 bases; unmatched junction nucleotides: 4. Uncontrolled infection, other autoimmune disease, pregnancy or lactation led to exclusion. This clonotype has ten or more counts. The antigen remains undetermined.

The V call is TRBV4-1, the J call TRBJ2-5; 9 nucleotides agree with TRBD1. Material: blood. The sequence derives from a woman aged 35 to 49 with Graves' ophthalmopathy. CDR3 residues: CASSQGQGTETQYF. CDR3 in DNA: TGCGCCAGCAGCCAGGGACAGGGAACCGAGACCCAGTACTTC.